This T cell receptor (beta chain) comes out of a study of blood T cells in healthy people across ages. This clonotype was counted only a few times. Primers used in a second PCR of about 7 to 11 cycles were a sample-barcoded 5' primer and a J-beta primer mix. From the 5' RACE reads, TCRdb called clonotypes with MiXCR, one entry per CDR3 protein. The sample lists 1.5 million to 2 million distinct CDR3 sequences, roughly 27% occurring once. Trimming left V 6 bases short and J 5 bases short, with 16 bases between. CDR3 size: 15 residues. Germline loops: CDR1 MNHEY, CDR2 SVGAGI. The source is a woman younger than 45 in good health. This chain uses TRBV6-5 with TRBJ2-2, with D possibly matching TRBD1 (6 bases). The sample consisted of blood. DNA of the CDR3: TGTGCCAGCAGCCCCGGACAGTTTGCGACCGGGGAGCTGTTTTTT. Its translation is CASSPGQFATGELFF.